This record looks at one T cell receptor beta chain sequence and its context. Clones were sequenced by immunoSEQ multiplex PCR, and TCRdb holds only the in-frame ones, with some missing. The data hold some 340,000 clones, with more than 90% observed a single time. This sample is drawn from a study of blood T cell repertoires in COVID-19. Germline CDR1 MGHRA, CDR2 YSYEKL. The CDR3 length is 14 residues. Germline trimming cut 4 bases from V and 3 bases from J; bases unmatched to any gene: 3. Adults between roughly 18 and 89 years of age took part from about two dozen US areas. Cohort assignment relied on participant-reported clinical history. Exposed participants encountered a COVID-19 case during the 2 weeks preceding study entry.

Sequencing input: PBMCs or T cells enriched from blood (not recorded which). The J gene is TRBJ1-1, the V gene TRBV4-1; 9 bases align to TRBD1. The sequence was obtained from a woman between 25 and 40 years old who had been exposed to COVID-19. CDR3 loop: CASSLRQGDTEAFF. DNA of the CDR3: TGCGCCAGCAGCCTTAGACAGGGGGACACTGAAGCTTTCTTT.